The following is a T cell receptor beta chain sequence with its context. What it recognizes is unknown. PCR was performed a second time for roughly 6 to 12 cycles using a sample-barcoded 5' primer and a J-beta primer mix. TCRdb reanalysed the 5' RACE reads using MiXCR and keeps one entry per CDR3 protein. The repertoire holds fewer than 2 million distinct CDR3 sequences, with around 42% as singletons. The study drew donors from healthy Caucasian individuals in Russia aged 6 to 90. These data are taken from a study of blood T cells in healthy people across ages. General observations from the study: Greater diversity and more naive CD4+ cells were seen in long-lived donors than in aged donors. Strong correlation was found linking TCR beta diversity to naive T cell percentage.

This receptor was identified in a human donor in good health. The specimen was blood.

The CDR3 DNA reads TGTGCCAGCTACCCATGGGGGCAGGGGGCGCGCAATGAGCAGTTCTTC. Its translation is CASYPWGQGARNEQFF. The rearrangement joins TRBV6-2 or TRBV6-3 to TRBJ2-1, with 8 bases aligning to TRBD1. This CDR3 is 16 amino acids long. CDR1 and CDR2 (germline): MNHEY, SVGEGT. Trimming cost V 8 bases and J 6 bases; bases outside gene matches: 15.